These 22 T cell receptor beta chains were sequenced from one sample in a study of control samples from healthy donors and cancer patients. Clones were sequenced by immunoSEQ multiplex PCR, and TCRdb holds only the in-frame ones, with some missing. The table records tens of thousands of clones, approximately 84% of them present only once. Sequencing was done on a sample of blood. These receptors all come from a woman in her 50s in good health.

V usage is TRBV7-9 and J usage is TRBJ2-7; 7 nucleotides agree with TRBD1. The V gene end was trimmed by 1 base and the J gene end by 2 bases; junction bases not matched to a gene: 5. Germline CDR1 SEHNR, CDR2 FQNEAQ (reference sequence). The CDR3 length is 15 residues. CDR3 nucleotide sequence: TGTGCCAGCAGCTTAGGGACAGGCCGTGCCTACGAGCAGTACTTC. Its protein is CASSLGTGRAYEQYF. The full variable domain, in which reference TRBV7-9 and TRBJ2-7 provide the parts outside the CDR3, is DTGVSQNPRHKITKRGQNVTFRCDPISEHNRLYWYRQTLGQGPEFLTYFQNEAQLEKSRLLSDRFSAERPKGSFSTLEIQRTEQGDSAMYLCASSLGTGRAYEQYFGPGTRLTVT.

This clone is classed as medium-sized. The CDR3 here is CASSVDGRARGSNEQYF. The CDR3 DNA sequence: TGTGCCAGCAGCGTAGACGGCAGGGCGCGAGGAAGTAACGAGCAGTACTTC. The chain employs TRBV9 and TRBJ2-7; D may be TRBD1 (5 bases). CDR1 and CDR2 (germline): SGDLS, YYNGEE. CDR3 length: 17 residues. The V gene lost 0 bases and the J gene lost 5 bases, with 21 bases spanning the gap.

This clone was recorded once. The rearrangement links TRBV7-9 to TRBJ2-2; 8 positions agree with TRBD1. CDR3 length: 15 amino acids. In germline, CDR1 is SEHNR, CDR2 FQNEAQ (reference sequence). With 4 bases clipped from V and 4 bases from J, the junction kept 5 bases outside the gene matches. This chain's CDR3 is CASSSGQGGTGELFF. The CDR3 coding sequence is TGTGCCAGCAGCTCCGGACAGGGCGGCACCGGGGAGCTGTTTTTT.

The V and J genes are TRBV19 and TRBJ2-1; 12 positions match TRBD2. V dropped 5 bases and J dropped 4; count of bases not matched to a gene: 3. The CDR3 covers 15 residues. In germline, CDR1 is LNHDA, CDR2 SQIVND (reference sequence). The CDR3, as DNA: TGTGCCAGTAGTTTGGGACTAGCGGGTTACAATGAGCAGTTCTTC. Protein sequence: CASSLGLAGYNEQFF.

The gene calls are TRBV19 and TRBJ1-4, with TRBD1 as a possible D gene (6 bases). The CDR3 is made up of 17 amino acids. Germline V gene data show CDR1 as LNHDA and CDR2 as SQIVND (reference sequence). Trimming took off 5 bases at V and 5 bases at J, with 21 bases between the two ends. This CDR3 is CASSAPRTGLGNEKLFF. The CDR3 DNA reads as TGTGCCAGTAGTGCCCCCCGCACAGGGCTCGGCAATGAAAAACTGTTTTTT.

This clone was picked up one time. The gene calls are TRBV28 and TRBJ1-2; D is possibly TRBD1 (6 bases). Germline-derived CDR1 and CDR2 are MDHEN and SYDVKM. The CDR3 length is 15 residues. V lost 1 base, J lost 2 bases, and 11 bases lay in between. The CDR3 spells CASSLYWTENYGYTF. CDR3 DNA sequence: TGTGCCAGCAGTTTATATTGGACAGAGAACTATGGCTACACCTTC.

The CDR3: CSPTRGGTDTQYF. For the CDR3, the DNA is TGCAGCCCCACTAGGGGGGGAACAGATACGCAGTATTTT. The chain uses TRBV29-1 and TRBJ2-3, with D possibly matching TRBD2 (7 bases). The CDR3 runs 13 residues. V was clipped by 8 bases and J by 3 bases, with 15 bases between them. Per the germline V gene, CDR1 is SQVTM and CDR2 is ANQGSEA.

The chain joins TRBV9 to TRBJ1-2; tentative D call: TRBD1 (6 bases). The CDR3 is 12 amino acids. Germline V lookup: CDR1 SGDLS, CDR2 YYNGEE. The V and J ends lost 6 bases and 3 bases respectively, with 9 bases between them. CDR3 region: CASTRGDYGYTF. The CDR3 coding sequence is TGTGCCAGCACCAGGGGAGACTATGGCTACACCTTC.

V usage is TRBV6-5 and J usage is TRBJ2-7; D possibly matches TRBD1 or TRBD2 (5 bases each). V was cut by 0 bases and J by 6 bases, with 15 bases left in between. The V gene's germline CDR1 is MNHEY and CDR2 SVGAGI. CDR3 length: 15 amino acids. CDR3 in amino acids: CASSYSGTASGEQYF. CDR3 DNA: TGTGCCAGCAGTTACTCCGGGACGGCAAGTGGCGAGCAGTACTTC.

This chain uses TRBV7-2 with TRBJ1-5, with D hard to call. With 5 bases removed from V and 4 bases from J, the gap between germline ends came to 12 bases. The CDR3 has 14 residues. Germline loops: CDR1 SGHTA, CDR2 FQGNSA. CDR3 in amino acids: CASSLTESNQPQHF. The CDR3 DNA reads TGTGCCAGCAGCCTAACGGAGAGTAATCAGCCCCAGCATTTT.

The V and J genes are TRBV9 and TRBJ2-1; tentative D call: TRBD2 (6 bases). The CDR3 consists of 16 residues. Deletions cut 0 bases from V and 0 bases from J, with 10 bases between. Germline V gene sequence: CDR1 SGDLS, CDR2 YYNGEE. DNA of the CDR3: TGTGCCAGCAGCGTAGAAGGAGCGGGCTCCTACAATGAGCAGTTCTTC. As protein: CASSVEGAGSYNEQFF.

V and J are TRBV7-8 and TRBJ2-3; possible D gene TRBD1, 6 bases. Trimming removed 2 bases at V and 0 bases at J, with 15 bases between. This CDR3 is 17 amino acids long. Germline CDR1 is SGHVS and CDR2 is FQNEAQ. CDR3 bases: TGTGCCAGCAGCTTAATCTACCAGGGGACCAGCACAGATACGCAGTATTTT. Translating gives CASSLIYQGTSTDTQYF.

The chain employs TRBV19 and TRBJ1-1, with a possible D match to TRBD1 (5 bases). Germline CDR1 and CDR2: LNHDA and SQIVND (reference sequence). CDR3 length: 13 residues. V dropped 8 bases and J dropped 3 bases, with 13 bases sitting between them. The CDR3 DNA follows: TGTGCCAGTCTGGCCAGGGAGGACACTGAAGCTTTCTTT. Translated, it gives CASLAREDTEAFF.

The CDR3 coding sequence is TGTGCCAGCAGCCGAGACCCTTTGAACACTGAAGCTTTCTTT. It encodes CASSRDPLNTEAFF. The chain is built from TRBV11-1 and TRBJ1-1; D remains unclear. The V end was cut by 5 bases, the J end by 0 bases, with 10 bases between. Germline V lookup: CDR1 SGHAT, CDR2 FQDESV (reference sequence). The CDR3 spans 14 residues. The complete variable domain, with remaining parts taken from reference TRBV11-1 and TRBJ1-1, reads EAEVAQSPRYKITEKSQAVAFWCDPISGHATLYWYRQILGQGPELLVQFQDESVVDDSQLPKDRFSAERLKGVDSTLKIQPAELGDSAMYLCASSRDPLNTEAFFGQGTRLTVV.

The chain links TRBV29-1 to TRBJ2-1, with 9 positions matching TRBD2. Germline values: CDR1 SQVTM, CDR2 ANQGSEA. The CDR3 totals 14 residues. V was clipped by 2 bases and J by 5 bases; unmatched bases: 4. CDR3 in amino acids: CSVERLAGNNEQFF. DNA for the CDR3: TGCAGCGTTGAAAGGCTAGCGGGAAACAATGAGCAGTTCTTC.

The chain joins TRBV25-1 to TRBJ2-1; 9 nucleotides align to TRBD2. The CDR3 length is 17 residues. Unmatched junction bases numbered 8, after V lost 0 bases and J lost 5 bases. Germline loops: CDR1 MGHDK, CDR2 SYGVNS. The CDR3 is CASSEYGKGLAHNEQFF. As DNA, the CDR3 is TGTGCCAGCAGTGAATATGGAAAGGGACTAGCCCACAATGAGCAGTTCTTC.

The chain has TRBV5-1 and TRBJ1-4, with D hard to call. This CDR3 region has 15 residues. In germline, CDR1 is SGHRS, CDR2 YFSETQ. V dropped 1 base and J dropped 0 bases, with 7 bases sitting between them. The CDR3 region has the DNA TGCGCCAGCAGCTTGACAGCATCAACTAATGAAAAACTGTTTTTT. This translates into CASSLTASTNEKLFF.

The chain is built from TRBV27 and TRBJ2-5; 9 positions agree with TRBD1. CDR1 is MNHEY and CDR2 is SMNVEV in the germline V gene (reference sequence). V lost 6 bases and J lost 4; bases outside the gene matches: 15. The CDR3 sequence is 17 residues long. CDR3 nucleotide sequence: TGTGCCAGCAGGAGGAATTCCGGGACAGGGTCAGGAGAGACCCAGTACTTC. Translation gives CASRRNSGTGSGETQYF.

This clone came up a few times. V usage is TRBV12-3 or TRBV12-4 and J usage is TRBJ2-3, with TRBD2 as a possible D gene (7 bases). V lost 3 bases to trimming and J lost 9 bases, with 10 bases between them. The CDR3 spans 12 residues. CDR3 sequence reads: CASSFSGTTQYF. The CDR3 bases are TGTGCCAGCAGTTTCAGCGGGACAACGCAGTATTTT.

The chain links TRBV15 to TRBJ2-5; no reliable D call. Trimming cost V 1 base and J 1 base, with 1 base left between them. The CDR3 runs 12 residues. The germline V gene encodes CDR1 LNHNV and CDR2 YYDKDF (reference sequence). CDR3 sequence (DNA): TGTGCCACCAGCAGAGGCCAAGAGACCCAGTACTTC. Encoded protein: CATSRGQETQYF.

Remarks on this clone: At one end the junction does not follow the germline gene, possibly because of a read error. V is TRBV6-1 and J is TRBJ2-7; D tentatively reads TRBD1 or TRBD2 (5 bases each). The germline V gene encodes CDR1 MNHNS and CDR2 SASEGT. This CDR3 is built from 14 residues. CDR3 sequence (DNA): TGTGTCAGCAGTGAAGGTCGGGGCCCCTACGAGCAGTACTTC. Translating it yields CVSSEGRGPYEQYF.

The genes are TRBV7-6 and TRBJ2-1; either TRBD1 or TRBD2 may fit D (6 bases each). CDR1 SGHVS and CDR2 FNYEAQ come from the germline V gene. CDR3 size: 15 residues. Deletions cut 3 bases from V and 2 bases from J, with 11 bases between. The CDR3 coding sequence is TGTGCCAGCAGCTTTTCAGGGGAGGCCTACAATGAGCAGTTCTTC. Translation gives CASSFSGEAYNEQFF. Using reference TRBV7-6 and TRBJ2-1 for the parts outside the CDR3, the full variable domain is GAGVSQSPRYKVTKRGQDVALRCDPISGHVSLYWYRQALGQGPEFLTYFNYEAQQDKSGLPNDRFSAERPEGSISTLTIQRTEQRDSAMYRCASSFSGEAYNEQFFGPGTRLTVL.